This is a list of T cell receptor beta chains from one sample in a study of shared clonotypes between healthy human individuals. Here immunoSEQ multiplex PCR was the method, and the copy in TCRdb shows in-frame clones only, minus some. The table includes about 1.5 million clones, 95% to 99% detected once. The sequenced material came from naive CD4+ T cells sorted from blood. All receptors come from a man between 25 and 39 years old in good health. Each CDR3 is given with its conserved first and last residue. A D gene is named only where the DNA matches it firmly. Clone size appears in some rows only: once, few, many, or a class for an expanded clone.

CASSPLGTGGAKNIQYF,TGTGCCAGCTCACCACTCGGGACAGGTGGGGCCAAAAACATTCAGTACTTC,NA,TRBJ2-4,TRBV18,TRBD1
CASSPGLESTDTQYF,TGCGCCAGCAGCCCGGGCCTCGAGAGCACAGATACGCAGTATTTT,once,TRBJ2-3,TRBV5-1,NA
CASTPRGYNEQFF,TGTGCCAGCACCCCGCGGGGCTACAATGAGCAGTTCTTC,NA,TRBJ2-1,TRBV5-5,NA
CASSSPFRRGSNTGELFF,TGTGCCAGCAGCTCCCCTTTTAGACGGGGATCAAACACCGGGGAGCTGTTTTTT,NA,TRBJ2-2,TRBV5-6,NA
CASSKDGNYGYTF,TGTGCCAGCAGCAAGGACGGTAACTATGGCTACACCTTC,NA,TRBJ1-2,TRBV28,NA
CASSQQPPTGLGQPQHF,TGCGCCAGCAGCCAACAGCCCCCCACAGGGTTGGGTCAGCCCCAGCATTTT,NA,TRBJ1-5,TRBV4-1,NA
CASCPGWGEKLFF,TGCGCCAGCTGCCCGGGTTGGGGTGAAAAACTGTTTTTT,NA,TRBJ1-4,TRBV10-2,NA
CASSLLISGAFSYEQYF,TGTGCCAGCAGCTTATTGATCAGCGGCGCGTTCTCCTACGAGCAGTACTTC,NA,TRBJ2-7,TRBV11-2,NA
CASSSGPGQGQSNQPQHF,TGCGCCAGCAGCAGCGGTCCGGGACAGGGGCAGAGCAATCAGCCCCAGCATTTT,NA,TRBJ1-5,TRBV5-1,TRBD1
CASSSDPGLLGYTF,TGTGCCAGCAGCTCGGATCCGGGACTTCTTGGCTACACCTTC,once,TRBJ1-2,TRBV5-5,NA
CASSRKQTNTEAFF,TGTGCCAGCTCCCGTAAGCAGACCAACACTGAAGCTTTCTTT,NA,TRBJ1-1,TRBV18,NA
CASSPFPDSGISSTDTQYF,TGTGCCAGCTCACCATTCCCCGATAGCGGGATCAGTTCCACAGATACGCAGTATTTT,NA,TRBJ2-3,TRBV18,TRBD2
CASSKGGTGELFF,TGTGCCAGCAGCAAAGGGGGCACCGGGGAGCTGTTTTTT,NA,TRBJ2-2,TRBV11-3,NA
CASSPRPSGDYEQYF,TGCGCCAGCAGCCCGCGACCTAGCGGCGACTACGAGCAGTACTTC,NA,TRBJ2-7,TRBV5-1,TRBD2
CASSGLADTETQYF,TGTGCCAGTTCGGGACTAGCGGATACAGAGACCCAGTACTTC,once,TRBJ2-5,TRBV7-9,TRBD2
CASTPRGPRVPGANVLTF,TGTGCCAGTACCCCGCGGGGCCCCAGGGTGCCTGGGGCCAACGTCCTGACTTTC,once,TRBJ2-6,TRBV19,NA
CASSLPQGTAPMNTEAFF,TGCGCCAGCAGCTTGCCACAGGGGACAGCCCCCATGAACACTGAAGCTTTCTTT,NA,TRBJ1-1,TRBV5-1,TRBD1
CASSLSGRETQYF,TGTGCTAGCAGCTTGAGCGGAAGAGAGACCCAGTACTTC,NA,TRBJ2-5,TRBV7-7,NA
CARSKDRGRYEQYF,TGTGCCAGAAGCAAGGACAGAGGGAGATACGAGCAGTACTTC,NA,TRBJ2-7,TRBV5-3,NA
CASSVDPVGTDTQYF,TGTGCCAGCAGCGTAGACCCAGTGGGCACAGATACGCAGTATTTT,once,TRBJ2-3,TRBV9,NA
CASSPRTSPGQPQHF,TGTGCCAGTAGTCCCCGGACATCCCCAGGTCAGCCCCAGCATTTT,once,TRBJ1-5,TRBV19,NA
CASSLTAPEKLFF,TGTGCCAGCAGCTTGACAGCCCCTGAAAAACTGTTTTTT,NA,TRBJ1-4,TRBV7-9,NA
CAISESGGGNYGYTF,TGTGCCATCAGTGAGTCTGGGGGCGGGAACTATGGCTACACCTTC,NA,TRBJ1-2,TRBV10-3,NA
CASSRDNSNQPQHF,TGTGCCAGCAGCCGGGATAATAGCAATCAGCCCCAGCATTTT,NA,TRBJ1-5,TRBV28,NA
CASKRGNTGELFF,TGCGCCAGCAAACGGGGGAACACCGGGGAGCTGTTTTTT,NA,TRBJ2-2,TRBV5-1,NA
CASSGGSGYTDTQYF,TGTGCCAGCAGCGGGGGTAGTGGGTACACAGATACGCAGTATTTT,NA,TRBJ2-3,TRBV7-3,NA
CASSTGQGYRNTEAFF,TGTGCCAGCAGCACGGGACAGGGGTATAGGAACACTGAAGCTTTCTTT,NA,TRBJ1-1,TRBV7-9,TRBD1
CASSSTGFPGGYTF,TGTGCCAGCAGTTCGACAGGGTTTCCAGGTGGCTACACCTTC,NA,TRBJ1-2,TRBV27,TRBD1
CASSLAGDPYEQYF,TGCGCCAGCAGCTTGGCTGGGGACCCCTACGAGCAGTACTTC,NA,TRBJ2-7,TRBV5-1,NA
CASSSGLNRNSGNTIYF,TGCGCCAGCAGCTCAGGTCTCAATCGAAACTCTGGAAACACCATATATTTT,NA,TRBJ1-3,TRBV5-1,NA
CASSMGSGGAQYF,TGTGCCAGCAGCATGGGATCAGGGGGGGCCCAGTACTTC,NA,TRBJ2-5,TRBV28,NA
CASSLSLAGTDTQYF,TGTGCCAGCAGCTTGTCGCTCGCGGGCACAGATACGCAGTATTTT,NA,TRBJ2-3,TRBV5-4,NA
CASSPFTSGSSNEQFF,TGTGCCAGCAGCCCATTCACTAGCGGGAGTAGTAATGAGCAGTTCTTC,NA,TRBJ2-1,TRBV5-4,TRBD2
CASTNTGRFEQYF,TGTGCCAGCACCAACACGGGACGGTTCGAGCAGTACTTC,NA,TRBJ2-7,TRBV27,NA
CASSLEPARYEQYF,TGTGCCAGCAGCTTGGAGCCGGCTCGATACGAGCAGTACTTC,NA,TRBJ2-7,TRBV5-4,NA
CASSLASRPSEQYF,TGTGCCAGCAGCTTAGCATCGCGGCCGAGCGAGCAGTACTTC,NA,TRBJ2-7,TRBV7-8,NA
CASSLEGRSGSFTDTQYF,TGCGCCAGCAGCTTGGAAGGGCGGAGCGGGAGCTTCACAGATACGCAGTATTTT,NA,TRBJ2-3,TRBV5-1,TRBD2
CASSLVGQGADKSYEQYF,TGTGCCAGCAGCCTCGTCGGACAGGGGGCCGATAAATCCTACGAGCAGTACTTC,NA,TRBJ2-7,TRBV7-8,TRBD1
CASSPGMNTEAFF,TGTGCCAGCAGCCCTGGCATGAACACTGAAGCTTTCTTT,NA,TRBJ1-1,TRBV9,NA
CASSPQAGASGYTF,TGTGCCAGCTCACCACAGGCGGGGGCGTCCGGCTACACCTTC,NA,TRBJ1-2,TRBV18,NA
CASSRRDRSYGYTF,TGTGCCAGCAGCCGCCGGGACAGATCTTATGGCTACACCTTC,NA,TRBJ1-2,TRBV4-2,TRBD1
CASSDNGGSNGEQYF,TGTGCCAGCAGTGATAACGGAGGGTCGAACGGCGAGCAGTACTTC,NA,TRBJ2-7,TRBV25-1,NA
CASSPMGQDNEKLFF,TGTGCCAGCTCACCTATGGGACAGGATAATGAAAAACTGTTTTTT,NA,TRBJ1-4,TRBV18,TRBD1
CASSSLADTGELFF,TGTGCCAGCTCAAGCCTAGCGGACACCGGGGAGCTGTTTTTT,NA,TRBJ2-2,TRBV18,TRBD2
CASSYLGRGTNTQYF,TGTGCCAGCAGTTACCTAGGAAGGGGGACAAATACGCAGTATTTT,NA,TRBJ2-3,TRBV6-5,NA
CASSPESGANVLTF,TGCGCCAGCAGCCCCGAATCCGGGGCCAACGTCCTGACTTTC,NA,TRBJ2-6,TRBV4-3,NA
CASSTGTGLPYEQYF,TGTGCCAGTAGTACAGGGACAGGGTTGCCCTACGAGCAGTACTTC,NA,TRBJ2-7,TRBV19,TRBD1
CASSLVARPGGEQYF,TGTGCCAGCAGCTTAGTGGCGCGGCCGGGGGGCGAGCAGTACTTC,NA,TRBJ2-7,TRBV7-2,TRBD2
CASSSFRDSGNTIYF,TGTGCCAGTAGTTCCTTCCGGGACTCTGGAAACACCATATATTTT,once,TRBJ1-3,TRBV19,NA
CASSLDPKNTEAFF,TGTGCCAGCAGCTTAGACCCGAAGAACACTGAAGCTTTCTTT,NA,TRBJ1-1,TRBV11-2,NA